This T cell receptor (beta chain) appears in the sequencing data of a study of identical twins. The germline V gene encodes CDR1 SGHTA and CDR2 FQGNSA. Between the trimmed V and J ends, which lost 4 bases and 7 bases, there was a span of 14 bases. The CDR3 runs to 13 residues. A single record per CDR3 protein comes from TCRdb applying MiXCR to the 5' RACE reads. Among about 500,000 distinct CDR3 sequences listed, more than 13% were seen once. The data also belong to a second study, concerning yellow fever vaccine responses in identical twins.

This chain joins TRBV7-2 and TRBJ2-7; D remains ambiguous. Material: CD4+ T cells sorted from blood. This receptor was obtained from a young woman in good health. The CDR3: CASSSRSVGEQYF. The CDR3 coding sequence is TGTGCCAGCAGCTCTCGAAGTGTGGGAGAGCAGTACTTC.